Listed below are T cell receptor beta chains from one sample, sequenced in a study of T cells in localized non-small cell lung cancer. Repertoires were generated with immunoSEQ multiplex PCR, while TCRdb's copy carries only in-frame clones and drops some. This table holds some 40,000 clones, 90% to 95% found once. The sample in question was peripheral blood, obtained before any cancer treatment. These receptors all stem from a female donor of 60 years or more with stage I lung adenocarcinoma. The CDR3 runs from the conserved cysteine through the conserved F or W. A D gene is named only where the DNA matches it firmly. Clone size is not always given. Where it is, it says once, few, many or a class for expanded clones.

v_gene	d_gene	abundance	j_gene	CDR3aa	CDR3nt
TRBV28	TRBD1	.	TRBJ1-4	CASSSPHRGKREKLFF	TGTGCCAGCAGTTCACCACACAGGGGAAAGAGGGAAAAACTGTTTTTT
TRBV7-3	TRBD2	.	TRBJ2-1	CASSLQALAGGYNEQFF	TGTGCCAGCAGCTTACAAGCCTTAGCGGGGGGCTACAATGAGCAGTTCTTC
TRBV7-2	TRBD1	.	TRBJ2-5	CASSSHQGQGTETQYF	TGTGCCAGCAGCTCCCACCAGGGACAGGGTACGGAGACCCAGTACTTC
TRBV6-1	TRBD1	few	TRBJ1-2	CASTLGQGAYGYTF	TGTGCCAGCACTTTAGGACAGGGGGCCTATGGCTACACCTTC
TRBV18	.	.	TRBJ1-4	CASSPPIQYGEKLFF	TGTGCCAGCTCACCACCGATTCAGTACGGTGAAAAACTGTTTTTT
TRBV6-4	.	.	TRBJ2-6	CASSPSGSSGANVLTF	TGTGCCAGCAGTCCTTCCGGGAGCTCTGGGGCCAACGTCCTGACTTTC
TRBV11-3	.	.	TRBJ1-1	CASSLGGSGVSNTEAFF	TGTGCCAGCAGCTTGGGAGGGTCAGGGGTGAGTAACACTGAAGCTTTCTTT
TRBV6-1	.	.	TRBJ1-1	CASSVTRKNTEAFF	TGTGCCAGCAGTGTTACGCGGAAGAACACTGAAGCTTTCTTT
TRBV6-5	.	.	TRBJ1-2	CASSYSMAGQGGYTF	TGTGCCAGCAGTTACTCGATGGCGGGGCAGGGAGGCTACACCTTC
TRBV7-2	.	.	TRBJ1-2	CASSYDSYGYTF	TGTGCCAGCAGCTATGACAGCTATGGCTACACCTTC
TRBV4-1	.	once	TRBJ1-3	CASSLQGVSGNTIYF	TGCGCCAGCAGCCTACAGGGTGTCTCTGGAAACACCATATATTTT
TRBV7-3	.	.	TRBJ1-1	CASSFEATVNTEAFF	TGTGCCAGCAGTTTTGAGGCTACAGTAAACACTGAAGCTTTCTTT
TRBV7-2	TRBD1	.	TRBJ1-1	CASSPPGTGVYTEAFF	TGTGCCAGCAGCCCCCCCGGGACAGGGGTGTACACTGAAGCTTTCTTT
TRBV13	.	.	TRBJ1-1	CASSFRGEGEAFF	TGTGCCAGCAGCTTTAGGGGTGAGGGGGAAGCTTTCTTT
TRBV6-6	.	.	TRBJ1-2	CASSFDISNGYTF	TGTGCCAGCAGCTTCGACATTTCCAATGGCTACACCTTC
TRBV19	TRBD1	.	TRBJ2-2	CACSGTGFSGELFF	TGTGCCTGCTCCGGGACAGGGTTTTCCGGGGAGCTGTTTTTT
TRBV19	TRBD1	.	TRBJ2-7	CASRGTGGYEQYF	TGTGCCAGTCGGGGGACAGGGGGTTACGAGCAGTACTTC
TRBV5-4	.	.	TRBJ2-5	CASSFLGVQETQYF	TGTGCCAGCAGCTTTTTGGGCGTCCAAGAGACCCAGTACTTC
TRBV7-3	.	.	TRBJ1-3	CASSKQGSGNTIYF	TGTGCCAGCAGCAAACAGGGATCTGGAAACACCATATATTTT
TRBV6-5	.	.	TRBJ2-6	CASSYGLGSGANVLTF	TGTGCCAGCAGTTACGGGTTGGGCTCTGGGGCCAACGTCCTGACTTTC
TRBV29-1	.	.	TRBJ1-1	CSMRTDPNTEAFF	TGCAGCATGAGGACAGATCCGAACACTGAAGCTTTCTTT
TRBV19	TRBD1	.	TRBJ2-3	CASSKTGGFTDTQYF	TGTGCCAGTAGTAAAACAGGGGGATTCACAGATACGCAGTATTTT
TRBV6-5	.	.	TRBJ1-2	CASSYTAGAGYTF	TGTGCCAGCAGTTACACGGCAGGGGCTGGCTACACCTTC
TRBV5-1	TRBD1	.	TRBJ1-3	CASSLEGRDRAGNTIYF	TGCGCCAGCAGCTTGGAGGGTCGGGACAGGGCTGGAAACACCATATATTTT
TRBV4-2	TRBD2	.	TRBJ2-1	CASSQASGGPYNEQFF	TGTGCCAGCAGCCAAGCTAGCGGGGGTCCCTACAATGAGCAGTTCTTC
TRBV19	.	.	TRBJ1-1	CASLGRDRRGTEAFF	TGTGCCAGTTTAGGGCGGGACCGGAGGGGCACTGAAGCTTTCTTT
TRBV5-4	.	once	TRBJ2-3	CASSLEGANTDTQYF	TGTGCCAGCAGCTTAGAGGGAGCGAACACAGATACGCAGTATTTT